A selection of T cell receptor beta chains follows, all from one sample in a study of shared clonotypes between healthy human individuals. Using immunoSEQ multiplex PCR, the repertoire was profiled, and TCRdb retains in-frame clones only, with some absent. The data hold hundreds of thousands of clones, with more than 95% observed a single time. Material for sequencing was naive CD4+ T cells sorted from blood. These receptors were obtained from a woman aged 30 to 39 in good health. CDR3s include the opening cysteine and the closing phenylalanine or tryptophan. A D gene is named only where the DNA matches it firmly. Clone size appears in some rows only: once, few, many, or a class for an expanded clone.

20 TRBJ2-1 NA TRBV18 TRBD2 CASSPRGTSGRATSYNEQFF TGTGCCAGCTCACCACGAGGGACTAGCGGGAGGGCCACCTCCTACAATGAGCAGTTCTTC
13 TRBJ2-7 NA TRBV6-1 NA CASRGTGPGEQYF TGTGCCAGCAGAGGGACTGGCCCCGGCGAGCAGTACTTC
14 TRBJ2-1 NA TRBV6-6 NA CASSFETVAGEQFF TGTGCCAGCAGTTTCGAAACCGTAGCTGGTGAGCAGTTCTTC
12 TRBJ1-5 NA TRBV6-5 NA CASGQLNQPQHF TGTGCCAGCGGACAGCTGAATCAGCCCCAGCATTTT
13 TRBJ1-5 once TRBV19 NA CASSIRGNQPQHF TGTGCCAGTAGTATCCGGGGGAATCAGCCCCAGCATTTT
18 TRBJ2-3 NA TRBV19 NA CASSIAAALPKMSDTQYF TGTGCCAGTAGTATAGCAGCCGCACTACCTAAGATGTCAGATACGCAGTATTTT
17 TRBJ1-3 NA TRBV7-3 NA CASRATQGGDSGNTIYF TGTGCCAGCAGGGCAACCCAGGGAGGGGACTCTGGAAACACCATATATTTT
15 TRBJ2-2 NA TRBV5-3 NA CARSFDGSRTGELFF TGTGCCAGAAGCTTTGACGGGAGTCGGACCGGGGAGCTGTTTTTT
15 TRBJ2-5 NA TRBV11-2 NA CASSQLRGVGEAQYF TGTGCCAGCAGCCAACTCCGTGGGGTGGGGGAGGCCCAGTACTTC
13 TRBJ2-3 once TRBV2 NA CASSWTSTDTQYF TGTGCCAGCAGTTGGACTAGCACAGATACGCAGTATTTT